Presented here are 7 T cell receptor beta chains from one specimen sequenced in a study of blood T cells in healthy people across ages. The use of a sample-barcoded 5' primer and a J-beta primer mix characterized a second PCR of about 6 to 11 cycles. One entry per CDR3 protein, called by TCRdb with MiXCR from the 5' RACE reads. The sample contains about 640,000 distinct CDR3 sequences, roughly three fifths of which appear only once. Sequencing input: blood. The receptors were gathered from a man between 60 and 75 years old in good health.

Only a few counts were recorded for this clonotype. The V gene is TRBV4-2, the J gene TRBJ1-5; no reliable D call. The germline V gene has CDR1 LGHNA and CDR2 YNFKEQ. V was shortened by 1 base and J by 5 bases, with 12 bases between the two germline ends. The CDR3 covers 15 residues. The CDR3: CASSQVGTKDQPQHF. The CDR3 DNA reads as TGTGCCAGCAGCCAAGTAGGAACAAAGGATCAGCCCCAGCATTTT.

This sequence joins TRBV20-1 and TRBJ1-2; no definite D call. The V end lost 2 bases, the J end lost 4 bases, and 8 bases lay between the germline ends. Germline CDR1 is DFQATT and CDR2 is SNEGSKA (reference sequence). The CDR3 consists of 12 residues. This CDR3 is CSARTWGYGYTF. CDR3 nucleotide sequence: TGCAGTGCTAGAACCTGGGGCTATGGCTACACCTTC.

V and J are TRBV7-2 and TRBJ1-1; TRBD1 aligns across 8 bases. Germline assignment: CDR1 SGHTA and CDR2 FQGNSA. CDR3 length: 15 residues. V gave up 5 bases and J gave up 5 bases; unmatched junction bases: 10. This CDR3 is CASSVNRGMMTEAFF. For the CDR3, the DNA is TGTGCCAGCAGCGTCAACAGGGGGATGATGACTGAAGCTTTCTTT.

This chain uses TRBV7-9 with TRBJ1-2; D remains ambiguous. The CDR3 is 11 residues long. In germline, CDR1 is SEHNR, CDR2 FQNEAQ (reference sequence). V was cut by 5 bases and J by 7 bases, with 8 bases left in between. This CDR3 is CASSAGPGYTF. The DNA for the CDR3 is TGTGCCAGCAGCGCAGGTCCTGGCTACACCTTC.

This clonotype was seen more than once but under ten times. The chain is built from TRBV7-2 and TRBJ1-5; no clear D. The CDR3 is 13 residues long. CDR1 and CDR2 (germline): SGHTA, FQGNSA. V lost 5 bases and J lost 7, with 12 bases in between. CDR3 coding DNA: TGTGCCAGCAGCATCCCGGGTCCCCAGCCCCAGCATTTT. Residues: CASSIPGPQPQHF.

The rearrangement links TRBV28 to TRBJ2-7; 7 nucleotides line up with TRBD1. Germline V gives CDR1 MDHEN, CDR2 SYDVKM. The trim removed 6 bases at V and 1 base at J, leaving 9 bases unmatched. The CDR3 covers 15 residues. Here the CDR3 reads CASSPGQAPSYEQYF. The CDR3, as DNA: TGTGCCAGCAGCCCAGGACAGGCGCCTTCCTACGAGCAGTACTTC.

The chain recombines TRBV5-1 with TRBJ2-3; the match to TRBD1 covers 9 bases. Germline V gene data show CDR1 as SGHRS and CDR2 as YFSETQ. Germline trimming cut 0 bases from V and 4 bases from J; bases unmatched to any gene: 9. CDR3 size: 17 residues. The CDR3 DNA is TGCGCCAGCAGCTTGGGGATTGGGACAGGGCGGGCAGATACGCAGTATTTT. Its translation: CASSLGIGTGRADTQYF.